The 25 T cell receptor beta chains below were found in one sample sequenced in a study of breast tumors, draining lymph nodes, adjacent tissues. TCRdb re-called the multiplex PCR reads through MiXCR, storing one row per CDR3 protein. The sample comprises about 20,000 distinct CDR3 sequences, 25% to 40% of which are singletons, and 8.5% to 14% rests with the top ten. The sample was breast tumor tissue. The source is a female donor with breast cancer. Some clones in this sample may be carry-over from other donors' samples.

The chain combines TRBV27 with TRBJ2-5, with D unclear. This CDR3 is 14 amino acids long. The V and J ends lost 5 bases and 7 bases respectively, with 17 bases between them. Germline assignment: CDR1 MNHEY and CDR2 SMNVEV (reference sequence). The CDR3 loop reads CASSVDWGLGTQYF. The CDR3, as DNA: TGTGCCAGCAGTGTTGACTGGGGATTAGGGACCCAGTACTTC.

This clonotype was seen repeatedly, ten times or more. This chain joins TRBV25-1 and TRBJ2-7; unclear D gene. Between the trimmed V and J ends, which lost 3 bases and 3 bases, there was a span of 9 bases. Germline V lookup: CDR1 MGHDK, CDR2 SYGVNS. The CDR3 has 13 residues. The CDR3 DNA reads as TGTGCCAGCAGTGATGGTGCACACTACGAGCAGTACTTC. Its protein product is CASSDGAHYEQYF.

As for this clonotype: This could be a read error, since a much larger clone is one nucleotide away. J is TRBJ2-7 and V is TRBV28; maybe TRBD2 (5 bases). Between the trimmed V and J ends, which lost 3 bases and 3 bases, there was a span of 12 bases. CDR3 length: 14 amino acids. Per the germline V gene, CDR1 is MDHEN and CDR2 is SYDVKM. CDR3: CASSFGTSDYEQYF. The CDR3 DNA follows: TGTGCCAGCAGTTTTGGAACTAGTGACTACGAGCAGTACTTC.

This chain joins TRBV12-3 or TRBV12-4 and TRBJ2-5, with 8 bases matching TRBD1. J was trimmed by 7 bases and V by 3 bases; bases with no gene match: 1. CDR3 length: 12 residues. The CDR3 DNA follows: TGTGCCAGCAGTTTGGGGACAGGGACCCAGTACTTC. Amino acids: CASSLGTGTQYF.

This clonotype came up many times. The J gene is TRBJ1-3, the V gene TRBV10-3; TRBD1 might be the D (5 bases). The length of the CDR3 is 13 residues. Germline CDR1 reads ENHRY; CDR2 reads SYGVKD. Trimming left V 7 bases short and J 3 bases short, with 10 bases between. CDR3 sequence: CAITSDSGNTIYF. The CDR3 DNA sequence: TGTGCCATCACTTCCGACAGTGGAAACACCATATATTTT.

This clonotype was seen repeatedly, ten times or more. This chain links TRBV7-9 with TRBJ2-3, with no clear D. The CDR3 has 16 residues. The V end was cut by 5 bases, the J end by 0 bases, with 15 bases between. Germline V gene lookup returns CDR1 SEHNR and CDR2 FQNEAQ (reference sequence). The CDR3 region has the DNA TGTGCCAGCAGCCCGCTCGACGGAAAGAGCACAGATACGCAGTATTTT. This translates into CASSPLDGKSTDTQYF.

This clonotype has ten or more counts. The CDR3 coding sequence is TGCAGTGCTAGACCGGGCCCTAGCAATCAGCCCCAGCATTTT. It yields the protein CSARPGPSNQPQHF. The rearrangement links TRBV20-1 to TRBJ1-5; D unclear. Trimming pared 2 bases from V and 0 bases from J, leaving 8 bases between. CDR1 and CDR2 from the germline V gene are DFQATT and SNEGSKA (reference sequence). The CDR3 is 14 amino acids.

This clonotype was observed at least ten times. This chain uses TRBV4-2 with TRBJ2-1; D might be TRBD1 or TRBD2, each matching 5 bases. This CDR3 spans 16 amino acids. The germline V gene has CDR1 LGHNA and CDR2 YNFKEQ. V lost 4 bases and J lost 6, with 19 bases in between. CDR3 in DNA: TGTGCCAGCAGCCCCCCAGACGCTGGGACGCCCAATGAGCAGTTCTTC. Its protein is CASSPPDAGTPNEQFF.

At least ten counts were recorded for this clonotype. The chain uses TRBV20-1 and TRBJ1-2, with a weak D call TRBD1 (5 bases). V was cut by 8 bases and J by 1 base, with 14 bases left in between. The CDR3 has 13 residues. CDR1 is DFQATT and CDR2 is SNEGSKA in the germline V gene (reference sequence). The CDR3 nucleotides read TGCAGTTCGCTGGGGCATATTAACTATGGCTACACCTTC. This sequence encodes CSSLGHINYGYTF.

This clonotype was counted at least ten times. The chain employs TRBV20-1 and TRBJ2-7; D gene uncertain. The CDR3 loop spans 14 amino acids. In germline, CDR1 is DFQATT, CDR2 SNEGSKA (reference sequence). With 3 bases removed from V and 2 bases from J, the gap between germline ends came to 14 bases. The DNA for the CDR3 is TGCAGTGCTAGTGGTGTGGCAGACGCCTACGAGCAGTACTTC. It specifies CSASGVADAYEQYF.

The chain carries TRBV6-5 and TRBJ2-7; a weak D match, TRBD2 (6 bases). This CDR3 is built from 13 residues. Trimming removed 1 base at V and 3 bases at J, with 7 bases between. Germline V gives CDR1 MNHEY, CDR2 SVGAGI. CDR3 nucleotides: TGTGCCAGCAGTTACTTGCGGGGCTACGAGCAGTACTTC. This sequence encodes CASSYLRGYEQYF.

This clonotype was recorded many times. The V gene is TRBV5-6, the J gene TRBJ1-6; D possibly corresponds to TRBD1 (6 bases). The germline gives CDR1 SGHDT, CDR2 YYEEEE. The CDR3 is 15 residues long. V lost 4 bases, J lost 6 bases, and 14 bases lay in between. Written as DNA, the CDR3 is TGTGCCAGCAGCCCTCTTGGCAGGGGTAATTCACCCCTCCACTTT. This translates into CASSPLGRGNSPLHF. Drawing the rest from reference TRBV5-6 and TRBJ1-6, the complete variable domain is DAGVTQSPTHLIKTRGQQVTLRCSPKSGHDTVSWYQQALGQGPQFIFQYYEEEERQRGNFPDRFSGHQFPNYSSELNVNALLLGDSALYLCASSPLGRGNSPLHFGNGTRLTVT.

This clonotype was detected many times. CDR3 protein: CASSRGTVGEPQHF. The CDR3 coding sequence is TGTGCCAGCAGCCGCGGGACAGTCGGGGAGCCCCAGCATTTT. This chain links TRBV7-9 with TRBJ1-5, with 7 positions matching TRBD1. The J segment lost 8 bases and the V segment lost 5 bases, leaving 9 bases of the junction unmatched. The CDR3 consists of 14 residues. Per germline, CDR1 SEHNR and CDR2 FQNEAQ (reference sequence).

The chain recombines TRBV2 with TRBJ2-3; D not resolved. The germline V gene has CDR1 SNHLY and CDR2 FYNNEI. This CDR3 is 14 amino acids long. Between the trimmed V and J ends, which lost 7 bases and 0 bases, there was a span of 11 bases. The CDR3 nucleotides are TGTGCCAGCACAGCAGGCGCTAGCACAGATACGCAGTATTTT. Translating it yields CASTAGASTDTQYF. Filled out from reference TRBV2 and TRBJ2-3, the complete variable domain reads EPEVTQTPSHQVTQMGQEVILRCVPISNHLYFYWYRQILGQKVEFLVSFYNNEISEKSEIFDDQFSVERPDGSNFTLKIRSTKLEDSAMYFCASTAGASTDTQYFGPGTRLTVL.

This clonotype was counted ten times or more. The J gene is TRBJ2-1, the V gene TRBV19; TRBD2 aligns across 10 bases. V gave up 4 bases and J gave up 5 bases; unmatched junction bases: 5. The CDR3 has 15 amino acids. Germline assignment: CDR1 LNHDA and CDR2 SQIVND (reference sequence). The CDR3 loop is CASSRRTSGNNEQFF. The CDR3 DNA reads TGTGCCAGTAGTAGGAGGACTAGCGGAAACAATGAGCAGTTCTTC.

This clonotype occurred many times. The chain is built from TRBV7-9 and TRBJ2-5, with 7 bases lining up with TRBD1. J was trimmed by 3 bases and V by 5 bases; bases with no gene match: 9. This CDR3 has 15 residues. CDR1 is SEHNR and CDR2 is FQNEAQ in the germline V gene (reference sequence). CDR3 sequence: CASSRITGAKETQYF. The DNA for the CDR3 is TGTGCCAGCAGCCGCATAACAGGGGCCAAAGAGACCCAGTACTTC.

This clonotype was picked up many times. The genes are TRBV18 and TRBJ2-1; D may be TRBD2 (6 bases). The CDR3 is 15 residues long. Per germline, CDR1 KGHSH and CDR2 LQKENI. Trimming left V 3 bases short and J 4 bases short, with 13 bases between. This CDR3 is CASSPTTGTYNEQFF. The CDR3 coding sequence is TGTGCCAGCTCACCTACGACCGGGACTTACAATGAGCAGTTCTTC.

This clonotype was recorded a few times. Being one base from a much bigger clone, this may be a read error. The chain joins TRBV25-1 to TRBJ2-1; no clear D. This CDR3 comprises 15 residues. Germline lookup yields CDR1 MGHDK and CDR2 SYGVNS. CDR3 in DNA: TGTGCCAGCAGTATAGGCCCAAGGGCTAACAATGAGCAGCTCTTC. This codes for CASSIGPRANNEQLF.

Sample share makes this clonotype medium-sized. The chain joins TRBV4-1 to TRBJ1-2, with a tentative D call TRBD1 (5 bases). V lost 0 bases and J lost 4, with 15 bases in between. Germline loops: CDR1 MGHRA, CDR2 YSYEKL. The CDR3 extends over 16 amino acids. DNA for the CDR3: TGCGCCAGCAGCCAAGATCGTTTGGCAGGGCTCTATGGCTACACCTTC. Its translation: CASSQDRLAGLYGYTF.

This clonotype was counted at least ten times. V usage is TRBV7-3 and J usage is TRBJ1-6; D remains ambiguous. The CDR3 has 13 amino acids. CDR1 SGHTA and CDR2 FQGTGA come from the germline V gene. The V end was cut by 2 bases, the J end by 7 bases, with 6 bases between. The chain's CDR3 is CASSLGINSPLHF. CDR3 sequence (DNA): TGTGCCAGCAGCTTAGGGATAAATTCACCCCTCCACTTT.

The sample holds many counts of this clonotype. The chain uses TRBV5-5 and TRBJ2-1, with D uncertain. V was clipped by 4 bases and J by 3 bases, with 14 bases between them. The CDR3 has 15 amino acids. Per the germline V gene, CDR1 is SGHKS and CDR2 is YYEKEE (reference sequence). The CDR3 loop is CASSRGATNYNEQFF. CDR3 DNA sequence: TGTGCCAGCAGCCGCGGCGCTACCAACTACAATGAGCAGTTCTTC.

This clonotype was seen repeatedly, ten times or more. The chain links TRBV5-6 to TRBJ1-2; D is uncertain. This CDR3 region has 15 residues. Germline V gene sequence: CDR1 SGHDT, CDR2 YYEEEE. Trimming removed 4 bases from V and 4 bases from J, with 17 bases in between. This CDR3 reads CASSATVVDGYGYTF. CDR3 bases: TGTGCCAGCAGCGCAACTGTCGTGGACGGCTATGGCTACACCTTC.

This clonotype was detected ten times or more. The rearrangement joins TRBV20-1 to TRBJ2-1; 7 bases are shared with TRBD2. Germline lookup yields CDR1 DFQATT and CDR2 SNEGSKA (reference sequence). The CDR3 has 14 residues. Germline trimming cut 4 bases from V and 3 bases from J; bases unmatched to any gene: 6. The CDR3 sequence: CSAKMASGYNEQFF. The CDR3 DNA reads as TGCAGTGCTAAGATGGCTAGCGGCTACAATGAGCAGTTCTTC.

The rearrangement uses TRBV7-9 and TRBJ2-5; possible D gene TRBD1, 6 bases. The V end was cut by 5 bases, the J end by 2 bases, with 9 bases between. Germline-derived CDR1 and CDR2 are SEHNR and FQNEAQ (reference sequence). This CDR3 region has 13 residues. CDR3 region: CASSTGQQETQYF. CDR3 DNA: TGTGCCAGCAGCACCGGACAGCAAGAGACCCAGTACTTC.

Concerning this clonotype: A much larger clone differs by one base, so this may be a read error. The CDR3: CASTRGENTQYF. The CDR3, as DNA: TGTGCCAGCACCAGAGGGGAAAACACTCAGTACTTC. V is TRBV7-9 and J is TRBJ2-4, with D perhaps matching TRBD1 or TRBD2 (5 bases each). The CDR3 is made up of 12 amino acids. Per the germline V gene, CDR1 is SEHNR and CDR2 is FQNEAQ (reference sequence).